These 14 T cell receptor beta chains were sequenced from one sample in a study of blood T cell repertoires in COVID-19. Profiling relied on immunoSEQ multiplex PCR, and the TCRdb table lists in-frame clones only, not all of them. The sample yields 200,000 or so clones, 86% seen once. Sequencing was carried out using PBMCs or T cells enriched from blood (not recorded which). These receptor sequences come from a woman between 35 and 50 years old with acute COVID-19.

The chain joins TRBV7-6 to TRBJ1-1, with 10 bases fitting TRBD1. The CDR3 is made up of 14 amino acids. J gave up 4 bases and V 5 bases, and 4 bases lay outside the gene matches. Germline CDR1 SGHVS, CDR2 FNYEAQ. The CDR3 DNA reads TGTGCCAGCAGCCGGGACAGGGGTTCCACTGAAGCTTTCTTT. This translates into CASSRDRGSTEAFF.

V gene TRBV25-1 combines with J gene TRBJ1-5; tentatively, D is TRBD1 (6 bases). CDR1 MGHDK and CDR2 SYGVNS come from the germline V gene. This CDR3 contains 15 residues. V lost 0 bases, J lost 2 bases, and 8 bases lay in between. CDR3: CASSEYAGGNQPQHF. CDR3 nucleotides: TGTGCCAGCAGTGAATATGCAGGGGGCAATCAGCCCCAGCATTTT. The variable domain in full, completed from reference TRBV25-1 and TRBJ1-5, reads EADIYQTPRYLVIGTGKKITLECSQTMGHDKMYWYQQDPGMELHLIHYSYGVNSTEKGDLSSESTVSRIRTEHFPLTLESARPSHTSQYLCASSEYAGGNQPQHFGDGTRLSIL.

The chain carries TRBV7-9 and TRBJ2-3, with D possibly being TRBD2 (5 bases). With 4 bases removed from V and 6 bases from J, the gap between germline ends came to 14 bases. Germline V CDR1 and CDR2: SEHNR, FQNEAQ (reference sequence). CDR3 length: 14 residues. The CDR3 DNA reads TGTGCCAGCAGCTACCCGGAGGAGACGGATACGCAGTATTTT. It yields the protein CASSYPEETDTQYF.

The CDR3 reads CASSPPGTDRNIQYF. The CDR3 coding sequence is TGTGCCAGCTCACCACCCGGGACAGACCGAAACATTCAGTACTTC. The chain recombines TRBV18 with TRBJ2-4; 7 bases map to TRBD1. This CDR3 has 15 residues. Per germline, CDR1 KGHSH and CDR2 LQKENI. J lost 6 bases, V lost 0 bases, and 5 bases had no gene match.

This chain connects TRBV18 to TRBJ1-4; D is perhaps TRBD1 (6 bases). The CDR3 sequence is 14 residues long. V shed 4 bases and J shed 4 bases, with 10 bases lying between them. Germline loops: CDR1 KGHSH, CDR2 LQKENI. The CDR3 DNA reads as TGTGCCAGCTCACAGGGGGATTATAATGAAAAACTGTTTTTT. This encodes CASSQGDYNEKLFF.

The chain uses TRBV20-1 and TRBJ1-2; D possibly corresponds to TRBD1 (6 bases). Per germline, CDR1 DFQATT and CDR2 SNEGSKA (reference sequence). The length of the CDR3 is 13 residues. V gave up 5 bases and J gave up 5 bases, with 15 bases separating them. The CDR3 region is CSAGAAGVYGYTF. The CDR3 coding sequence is TGCAGTGCTGGTGCCGCAGGGGTTTATGGCTACACCTTC.

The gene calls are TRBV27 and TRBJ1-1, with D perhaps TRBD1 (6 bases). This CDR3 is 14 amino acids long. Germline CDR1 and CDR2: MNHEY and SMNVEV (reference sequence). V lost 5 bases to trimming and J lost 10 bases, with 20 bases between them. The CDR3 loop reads CASSPLGTQRVAFF. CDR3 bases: TGTGCCAGCAGTCCTTTGGGGACACAGAGGGTAGCTTTCTTT.

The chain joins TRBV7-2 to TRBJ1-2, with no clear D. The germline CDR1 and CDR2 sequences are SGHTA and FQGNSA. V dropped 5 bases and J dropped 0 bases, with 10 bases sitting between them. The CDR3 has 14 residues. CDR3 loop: CASSPRAANYGYTF. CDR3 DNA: TGTGCCAGCAGCCCACGAGCTGCTAACTATGGCTACACCTTC. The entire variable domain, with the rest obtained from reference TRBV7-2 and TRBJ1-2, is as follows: GAGVSQSPSNKVTEKGKDVELRCDPISGHTALYWYRQSLGQGLEFLIYFQGNSAPDKSGLPSDRFSAERTGGSVSTLTIQRTQQEDSAVYLCASSPRAANYGYTFGSGTRLTVV.

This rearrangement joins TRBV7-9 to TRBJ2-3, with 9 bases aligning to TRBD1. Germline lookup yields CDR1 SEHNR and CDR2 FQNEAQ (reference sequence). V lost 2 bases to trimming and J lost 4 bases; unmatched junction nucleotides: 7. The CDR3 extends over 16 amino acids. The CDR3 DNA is TGTGCCAGCAGCTTATCGGGGACAGGGTTCCCAGATACGCAGTATTTT. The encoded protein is CASSLSGTGFPDTQYF.

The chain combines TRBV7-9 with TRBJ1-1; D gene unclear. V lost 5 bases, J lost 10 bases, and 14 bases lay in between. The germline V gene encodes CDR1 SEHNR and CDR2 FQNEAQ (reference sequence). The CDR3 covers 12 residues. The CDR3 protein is CASSPDYEVAFF. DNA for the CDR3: TGTGCCAGCAGCCCGGACTACGAGGTAGCTTTCTTT.

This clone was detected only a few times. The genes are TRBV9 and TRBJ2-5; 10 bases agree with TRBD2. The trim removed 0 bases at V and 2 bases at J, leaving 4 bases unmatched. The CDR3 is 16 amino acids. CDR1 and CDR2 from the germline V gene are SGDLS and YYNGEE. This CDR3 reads CASSVARTSGQETQYF. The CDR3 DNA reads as TGTGCCAGCAGCGTAGCTAGGACTAGCGGACAAGAGACCCAGTACTTC.

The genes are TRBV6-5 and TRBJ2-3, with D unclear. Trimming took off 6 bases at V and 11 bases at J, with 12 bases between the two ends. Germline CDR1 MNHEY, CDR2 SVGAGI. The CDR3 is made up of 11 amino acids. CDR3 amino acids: CASRTGTKQYF. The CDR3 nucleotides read TGTGCCAGCAGAACTGGTACTAAGCAGTATTTT.

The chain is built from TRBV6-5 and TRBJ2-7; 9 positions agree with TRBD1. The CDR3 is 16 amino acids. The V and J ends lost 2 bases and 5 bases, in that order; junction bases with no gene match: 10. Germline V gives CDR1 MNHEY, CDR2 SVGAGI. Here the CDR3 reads CASSYLGGTGRHEQYF. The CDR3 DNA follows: TGTGCCAGCAGTTACCTCGGAGGGACAGGGCGACACGAGCAGTACTTC.

For the CDR3, the DNA is TGTGCCAGCAGTGGCCGGGACAGGCAAGAGACCCAGTACTTC. Amino acids: CASSGRDRQETQYF. V gene TRBV2 combines with J gene TRBJ2-5; TRBD1 aligns across 8 bases. The CDR3 consists of 14 residues. Germline CDR1 is SNHLY and CDR2 is FYNNEI. Germline trimming cut 4 bases from V and 2 bases from J; bases unmatched to any gene: 3.